These 29 T cell receptor beta chains came from one sample sequenced in a study of blood T cell repertoires in COVID-19. Method: immunoSEQ multiplex PCR; TCRdb's copy keeps in-frame clones and lacks some. The data hold some 210,000 clones, with under 95% observed a single time. Material for sequencing was peripheral blood. Receptors originate from a man aged 30 to 39 with acute or convalescent COVID-19.

This clone was detected only a few times. V usage is TRBV6-5 and J usage is TRBJ1-1, with D perhaps TRBD1 (6 bases). The CDR3 contains 15 residues. V was clipped by 8 bases and J by 4 bases, with 20 bases between them. Germline CDR1 and CDR2: MNHEY and SVGAGI. The CDR3 here is CASHGAGAGVTEAFF. CDR3 DNA: TGTGCCAGCCACGGGGCGGGGGCAGGAGTCACTGAAGCTTTCTTT.

J is TRBJ1-4 and V is TRBV5-1, with D hard to call. V gave up 4 bases and J gave up 0 bases, with 7 bases separating them. Germline CDR1 reads SGHRS; CDR2 reads YFSETQ. CDR3 length: 14 amino acids. The CDR3 coding sequence is TGCGCCAGCAGCGAGGCCCCAACTAATGAAAAACTGTTTTTT. Encoded protein: CASSEAPTNEKLFF.

The chain joins TRBV24-1 to TRBJ2-2, with a possible D match to TRBD1 (5 bases). V was pared by 10 bases and J by 5 bases, with 16 bases between. The CDR3 has 14 amino acids. The V gene's germline CDR1 is KGHDR and CDR2 SFDVKD. For the CDR3, the DNA is TGTGCCACTCAAGGGGCCCACAAAACCGGGGAGCTGTTTTTT. This codes for CATQGAHKTGELFF.

V gene TRBV16 combines with J gene TRBJ1-6; 7 bases match TRBD1. The length of the CDR3 is 17 residues. V shed 5 bases, J shed 10 bases, and the junction held 17 bases outside the gene matches. Per germline, CDR1 KGHSY and CDR2 FQNENV. The DNA of the CDR3 is TGTGCCAGCAGCTCCAAATCAACCGGGACAGTAAACTCACCCCTCCACTTT. Its protein is CASSSKSTGTVNSPLHF.

The chain is built from TRBV10-1 and TRBJ2-7; D is undetermined. The V end was cut by 0 bases, the J end by 2 bases, with 5 bases between. The germline V gene encodes CDR1 WNHNN and CDR2 SYGVQD (reference sequence). The CDR3 length is 13 residues. CDR3 sequence: CASSESSTYEQYF. The CDR3 region has the DNA TGCGCCAGCAGTGAGTCGTCCACCTACGAGCAGTACTTC.

This chain uses TRBV2 with TRBJ1-3; D ambiguous. The CDR3 extends over 14 amino acids. The V end lost 5 bases, the J end lost 1 base, and 9 bases lay between the germline ends. The germline V gene has CDR1 SNHLY and CDR2 FYNNEI. DNA for the CDR3: TGTGCCAGCAGTCCCCAGCGATCTGGAAACACCATATATTTT. This gives the protein CASSPQRSGNTIYF.

The gene calls are TRBV9 and TRBJ2-7, with D tentatively TRBD2 (5 bases). The CDR3 has 15 amino acids. V was cut by 3 bases and J by 0 bases, with 13 bases left in between. The germline V gene has CDR1 SGDLS and CDR2 YYNGEE. CDR3 nucleotide sequence: TGTGCCAGCAGCGGGGGAGATACGTACTCCTACGAGCAGTACTTC. It yields the protein CASSGGDTYSYEQYF. The whole variable domain, filled in from reference TRBV9 and TRBJ2-7, reads DSGVTQTPKHLITATGQRVTLRCSPRSGDLSVYWYQQSLDQGLQFLIQYYNGEERAKGNILERFSAQQFPDLHSELNLSSLELGDSALYFCASSGGDTYSYEQYFGPGTRLTVT.

The chain joins TRBV3-1 (or the pseudogene TRBV3-2) to TRBJ1-2; 8 bases agree with TRBD1. V lost 1 base and J lost 8; bases outside the gene matches: 3. CDR3 size: 13 residues. In germline, CDR1 is LGHDT, CDR2 YNNKEL (reference sequence). The DNA of the CDR3 is TGTGCCAGCAGCCAAGGGACAGGGACAGGCTACACCTTC. It encodes CASSQGTGTGYTF.

This chain uses TRBV10-2 with TRBJ2-2, with TRBD2 matching over 8 bases. J lost 6 bases, V lost 2 bases, and 8 bases had no gene match. The CDR3 totals 16 residues. From germline, CDR1 is WSHSY and CDR2 SAAADI. The CDR3: CASSEPASGRSGELFF. CDR3 DNA sequence: TGCGCCAGCAGTGAGCCCGCCAGCGGGAGATCCGGGGAGCTGTTTTTT.

The rearrangement uses TRBV7-6 and TRBJ2-5; no firm D call. The V gene's germline CDR1 is SGHVS and CDR2 FNYEAQ. Trimming pared 3 bases from V and 4 bases from J, leaving 12 bases between. CDR3 length: 14 residues. CDR3 sequence reads: CASSFRLRGETQYF. The CDR3 nucleotides are TGTGCCAGCAGCTTCCGCCTGAGAGGAGAGACCCAGTACTTC.

The chain combines TRBV19 with TRBJ1-1; 7 nucleotides align to TRBD1. CDR3 length equals 14 residues. Losses at the gene ends were 4 bases for V and 2 bases for J; bases not matched to a gene: 4. CDR1 and CDR2 from the germline V gene are LNHDA and SQIVND (reference sequence). The CDR3 sequence is CASSKQGTNTEAFF. The DNA of the CDR3 is TGTGCCAGTAGTAAACAGGGGACTAACACTGAAGCTTTCTTT.

The genes are TRBV11-3 and TRBJ1-4; 11 bases agree with TRBD1. Trimming at V came to 3 bases and at J to 6 bases, leaving 9 bases not matched to a gene. The CDR3 sequence is 17 residues long. CDR1 SGHNT and CDR2 YENEEA come from the germline V gene. CDR3 loop: CASSLGQGGSPHEKLFF. CDR3 sequence (DNA): TGTGCCAGCAGCTTGGGACAGGGGGGCAGCCCGCATGAAAAACTGTTTTTT.

The chain recombines TRBV7-6 with TRBJ1-6; 11 bases line up with TRBD1. With V trimmed by 5 bases and J by 9 bases, 9 bases remained unmatched. Germline loops: CDR1 SGHVS, CDR2 FNYEAQ. CDR3 length: 16 residues. The CDR3 DNA reads TGTGCCAGCAGCCAAGGACAGGGGGCGAGTGCTTCACCCCTCCACTTT. Translating gives CASSQGQGASASPLHF.

This chain joins TRBV27 and TRBJ2-3; TRBD2 might be the D (7 bases). The CDR3 has 15 residues. Germline V gene data show CDR1 as MNHEY and CDR2 as SMNVEV (reference sequence). Trimming left V 6 bases short and J 2 bases short, with 15 bases between. The chain's CDR3 is CASRGGGGNTDTQYF. The CDR3 bases are TGTGCCAGCAGGGGGGGAGGGGGAAACACAGATACGCAGTATTTT.

The chain joins TRBV28 to TRBJ2-1; no reliable D call. Germline CDR1 MDHEN, CDR2 SYDVKM. The CDR3 spans 10 residues. Trimming cost V 10 bases and J 3 bases, with 4 bases left between them. As DNA, the CDR3 is TGTGCCACCTACTACAATGAGCAGTTCTTC. Protein product: CATYYNEQFF.

The chain uses TRBV28 and TRBJ1-1; tentative D call: TRBD1 (6 bases). CDR3 length equals 13 residues. Trimming removed 2 bases at V and 5 bases at J, with 9 bases between. The V gene's germline CDR1 is MDHEN and CDR2 SYDVKM. The CDR3 reads CASSLEGGTEAFF. The CDR3 DNA reads as TGTGCCAGCAGTTTAGAAGGGGGAACTGAAGCTTTCTTT.

The chain recombines TRBV7-9 with TRBJ1-1; unclear D gene. The V end was cut by 4 bases, the J end by 5 bases, with 14 bases between. The CDR3 is 14 residues long. The V gene's germline CDR1 is SEHNR and CDR2 FQNEAQ (reference sequence). The CDR3 region is CASSSGEARTEAFF. DNA for the CDR3: TGTGCCAGCAGCTCCGGGGAGGCGAGGACTGAAGCTTTCTTT.

The chain combines TRBV29-1 with TRBJ1-1; possibly TRBD1 for D (5 bases). Between the trimmed V and J ends, which lost 8 bases and 0 bases, there was a span of 10 bases. The CDR3 is 12 residues long. CDR1 and CDR2 from the germline V gene are SQVTM and ANQGSEA. CDR3 in amino acids: CSSVRVNTEAFF. The CDR3 coding sequence is TGCAGCTCGGTCAGGGTGAACACTGAAGCTTTCTTT.

This rearrangement joins TRBV5-4 to TRBJ2-7; D may be TRBD1 (6 bases). The CDR3 is 13 amino acids. Germline V gene lookup returns CDR1 SGHNT and CDR2 YYREEE (reference sequence). Trimming left V 4 bases short and J 2 bases short, with 10 bases between. The CDR3 nucleotides are TGTGCCAGCAGCCAGGGGCCGCCCTACGAGCAGTACTTC. This codes for CASSQGPPYEQYF.

The chain recombines TRBV5-4 with TRBJ1-2, with D unresolved. V dropped 3 bases and J dropped 5 bases, with 14 bases sitting between them. The CDR3 loop spans 14 amino acids. Per germline, CDR1 SGHNT and CDR2 YYREEE (reference sequence). The CDR3 nucleotides read TGTGCCAGCAGCTCCGGTCAGGCCCCGTATGGCTACACCTTC. Its translation: CASSSGQAPYGYTF.

This rearrangement joins TRBV10-3 to TRBJ2-7; the D is unclear. Germline V gives CDR1 ENHRY, CDR2 SYGVKD. Trimming removed 2 bases at V and 5 bases at J, with 7 bases between. The CDR3 is 12 residues long. The CDR3 loop is CAISEKANEQYF. In DNA form, the CDR3 reads TGTGCCATCAGTGAGAAAGCGAACGAGCAGTACTTC.

This chain joins TRBV9 and TRBJ2-5, with 11 bases identical to TRBD2. CDR1 and CDR2 (germline): SGDLS, YYNGEE. The V and J ends lost 3 bases and 4 bases, in that order; junction bases with no gene match: 11. The CDR3 runs to 17 residues. The CDR3 spells CASSETYSGRARETQYF. The CDR3 nucleotides are TGTGCCAGCAGCGAAACCTATAGCGGGAGGGCCAGAGAGACCCAGTACTTC.

This chain joins TRBV10-1 and TRBJ2-7; 7 nucleotides align to TRBD2. Per the germline V gene, CDR1 is WNHNN and CDR2 is SYGVQD (reference sequence). There are 13 residues in the CDR3. Germline trimming cut 6 bases from V and 3 bases from J; bases unmatched to any gene: 5. The CDR3 loop is CASSRGVNYEQYF. The CDR3 DNA reads as TGCGCCAGCAGCCGGGGGGTAAACTACGAGCAGTACTTC.

This chain connects TRBV4-1 to TRBJ2-5; no clear D gene. V shed 1 base and J shed 7 bases, with 16 bases lying between them. This CDR3 is built from 15 residues. The germline V gene encodes CDR1 MGHRA and CDR2 YSYEKL. This CDR3 is CASSQGSKLSGTQYF. The CDR3 bases are TGCGCCAGCAGCCAAGGGTCGAAGCTGTCGGGGACCCAGTACTTC.

The chain couples TRBV10-3 to TRBJ1-1; D is uncertain. V lost 4 bases to trimming and J lost 5 bases, with 11 bases between them. CDR1 ENHRY and CDR2 SYGVKD come from the germline V gene. The CDR3 runs 13 residues. The CDR3 loop reads CAISVGVETEAFF. The CDR3, as DNA: TGTGCCATCAGTGTCGGGGTGGAGACTGAAGCTTTCTTT.

The J gene is TRBJ2-1, the V gene TRBV7-3; 7 positions match TRBD2. V was pared by 1 base and J by 8 bases, with 11 bases of the junction left unmatched. The CDR3 runs to 16 residues. In germline, CDR1 is SGHTA, CDR2 FQGTGA. In nucleotides, the CDR3 is TGTGCCAGCAGCTTAATTCAGGGCGGGAGTCTGGATGAGCAGTTCTTC. Its translation is CASSLIQGGSLDEQFF.

The J gene is TRBJ1-5, the V gene TRBV6-5; D possibly corresponds to TRBD1 (6 bases). The CDR3 runs 15 residues. The V end lost 8 bases, the J end lost 0 bases, and 14 bases lay between the germline ends. Germline loops: CDR1 MNHEY, CDR2 SVGAGI. CDR3 region: CASDRGGHSNQPQHF. The CDR3 nucleotides read TGTGCCAGCGATAGAGGGGGACATAGCAATCAGCCCCAGCATTTT.

The chain carries TRBV27 and TRBJ1-4, with D perhaps matching TRBD1 (6 bases). Germline assignment: CDR1 MNHEY and CDR2 SMNVEV (reference sequence). The CDR3 runs 18 residues. V gave up 5 bases and J gave up 0 bases, with 19 bases separating them. The CDR3, as DNA: TGTGCCAGCAGTCTACGGACAGCTCGACCTGCAACTAATGAAAAACTGTTTTTT. The encoded protein is CASSLRTARPATNEKLFF.

This chain joins TRBV19 and TRBJ1-5, with 10 positions matching TRBD1. This CDR3 has 16 amino acids. Looked up from germline, CDR1 is LNHDA and CDR2 is SQIVND (reference sequence). J lost 2 bases, V lost 8 bases, and 9 bases had no gene match. The CDR3 sequence: CASQRQGAIGNQPQHF. CDR3 bases: TGTGCCAGTCAAAGACAGGGGGCAATTGGCAATCAGCCCCAGCATTTT.